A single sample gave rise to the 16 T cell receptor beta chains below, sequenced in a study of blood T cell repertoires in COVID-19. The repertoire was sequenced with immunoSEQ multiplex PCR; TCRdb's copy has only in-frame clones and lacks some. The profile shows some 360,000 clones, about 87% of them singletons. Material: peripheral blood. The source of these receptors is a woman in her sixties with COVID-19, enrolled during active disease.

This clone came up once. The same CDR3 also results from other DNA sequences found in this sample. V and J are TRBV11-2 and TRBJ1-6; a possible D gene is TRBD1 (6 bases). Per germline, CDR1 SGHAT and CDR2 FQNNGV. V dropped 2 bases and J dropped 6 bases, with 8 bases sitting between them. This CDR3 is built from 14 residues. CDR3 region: CASSLSRGNSPLHF. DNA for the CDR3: TGTGCCAGCAGCTTAAGCAGGGGTAATTCACCCCTCCACTTT. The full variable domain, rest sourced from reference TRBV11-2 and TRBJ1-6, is EAGVAQSPRYKIIEKRQSVAFWCNPISGHATLYWYQQILGQGPKLLIQFQNNGVVDDSQLPKDRFSAERLKGVDSTLKIQPAKLEDSAVYLCASSLSRGNSPLHFGNGTRLTVT.

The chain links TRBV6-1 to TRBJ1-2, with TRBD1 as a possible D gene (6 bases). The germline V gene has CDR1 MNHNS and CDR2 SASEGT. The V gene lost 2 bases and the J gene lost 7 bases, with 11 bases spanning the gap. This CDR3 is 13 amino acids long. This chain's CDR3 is CASSERTVGGYTF. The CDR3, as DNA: TGTGCCAGCAGTGAAAGGACAGTAGGTGGCTACACCTTC.

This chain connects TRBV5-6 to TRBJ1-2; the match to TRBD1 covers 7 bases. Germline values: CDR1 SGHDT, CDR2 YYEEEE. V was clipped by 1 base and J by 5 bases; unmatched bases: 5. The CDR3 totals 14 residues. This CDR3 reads CASSLSDRVYGYTF. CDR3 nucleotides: TGTGCCAGCAGCTTGTCAGACAGGGTATATGGCTACACCTTC.

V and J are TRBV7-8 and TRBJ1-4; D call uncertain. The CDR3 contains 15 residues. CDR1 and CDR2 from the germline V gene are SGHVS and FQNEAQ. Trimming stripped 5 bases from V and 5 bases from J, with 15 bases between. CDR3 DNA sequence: TGTGCCAGCAGCCAAGAGGGTGGGATAAATGAAAAACTGTTTTTT. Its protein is CASSQEGGINEKLFF. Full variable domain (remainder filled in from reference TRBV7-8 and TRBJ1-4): GAGVSQSPRYKVAKRGQDVALRCDPISGHVSLFWYQQALGQGPEFLTYFQNEAQLDKSGLPSDRFFAERPEGSVSTLKIQRTQQEDSAVYLCASSQEGGINEKLFFGSGTQLSVL.

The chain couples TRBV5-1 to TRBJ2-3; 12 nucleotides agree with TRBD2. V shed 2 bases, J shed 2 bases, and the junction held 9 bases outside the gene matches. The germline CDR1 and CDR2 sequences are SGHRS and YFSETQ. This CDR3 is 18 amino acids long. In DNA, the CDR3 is TGCGCCAGCAGCTTCCGACTAGCGGGGGCCTTGATCACAGATACGCAGTATTTT. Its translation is CASSFRLAGALITDTQYF.

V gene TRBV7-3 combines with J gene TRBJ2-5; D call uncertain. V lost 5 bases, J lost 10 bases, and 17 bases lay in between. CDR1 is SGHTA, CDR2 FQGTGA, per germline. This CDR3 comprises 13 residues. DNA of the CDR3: TGTGCCAGCAGCCCGAGCTCGGGTGTGGACCAGTACTTC. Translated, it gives CASSPSSGVDQYF.

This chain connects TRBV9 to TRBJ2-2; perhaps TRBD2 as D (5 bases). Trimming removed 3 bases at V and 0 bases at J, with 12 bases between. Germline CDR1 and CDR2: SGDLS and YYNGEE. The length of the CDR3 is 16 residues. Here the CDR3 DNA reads TGTGCCAGCAGCGCCGGGAAGGCAGCGAACACCGGGGAGCTGTTTTTT. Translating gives CASSAGKAANTGELFF.

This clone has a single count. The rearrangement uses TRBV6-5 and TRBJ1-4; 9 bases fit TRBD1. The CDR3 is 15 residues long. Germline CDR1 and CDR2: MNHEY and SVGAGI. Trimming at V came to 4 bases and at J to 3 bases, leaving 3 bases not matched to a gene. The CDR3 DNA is TGTGCCAGCAGTTTTAACAGGGGGCCTAATGAAAAACTGTTTTTT. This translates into CASSFNRGPNEKLFF.

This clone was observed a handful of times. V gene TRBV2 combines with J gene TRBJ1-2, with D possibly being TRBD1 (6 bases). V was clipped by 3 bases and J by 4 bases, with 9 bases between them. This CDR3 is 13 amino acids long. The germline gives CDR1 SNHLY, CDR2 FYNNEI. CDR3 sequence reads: CASSDRGRYGYTF. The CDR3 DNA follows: TGTGCCAGCAGTGACAGGGGACGCTATGGCTACACCTTC. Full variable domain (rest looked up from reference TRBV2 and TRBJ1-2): EPEVTQTPSHQVTQMGQEVILRCVPISNHLYFYWYRQILGQKVEFLVSFYNNEISEKSEIFDDQFSVERPDGSNFTLKIRSTKLEDSAMYFCASSDRGRYGYTFGSGTRLTVV.

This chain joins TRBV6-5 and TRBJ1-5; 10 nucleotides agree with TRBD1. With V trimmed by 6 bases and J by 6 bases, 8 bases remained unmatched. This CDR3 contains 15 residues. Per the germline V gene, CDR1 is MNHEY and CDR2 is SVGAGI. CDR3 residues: CASSRDRGGSQPQHF. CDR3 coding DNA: TGTGCCAGCAGCCGGGACAGGGGAGGTAGTCAGCCCCAGCATTTT.

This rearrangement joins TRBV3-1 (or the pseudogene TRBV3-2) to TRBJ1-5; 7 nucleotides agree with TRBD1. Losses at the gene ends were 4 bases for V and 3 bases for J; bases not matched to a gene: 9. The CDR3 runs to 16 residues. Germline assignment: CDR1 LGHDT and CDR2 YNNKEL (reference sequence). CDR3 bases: TGTGCCAGCAGCCTCGGGACAGCAGTACTCAATCAGCCCCAGCATTTT. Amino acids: CASSLGTAVLNQPQHF.

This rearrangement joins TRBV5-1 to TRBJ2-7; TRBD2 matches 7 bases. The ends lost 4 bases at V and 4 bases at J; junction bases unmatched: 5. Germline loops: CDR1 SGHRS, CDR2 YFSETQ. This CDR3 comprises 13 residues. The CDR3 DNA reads TGCGCCAGCAGCGGGGGGGACGGATACGAGCAGTACTTC. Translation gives CASSGGDGYEQYF.

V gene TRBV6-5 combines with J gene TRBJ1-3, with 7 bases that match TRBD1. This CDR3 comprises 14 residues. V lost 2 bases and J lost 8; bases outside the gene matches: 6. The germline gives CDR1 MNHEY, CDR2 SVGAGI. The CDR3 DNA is TGTGCCAGCAGTTACCCCGACAGGGAGGACACCATATATTTT. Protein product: CASSYPDREDTIYF.

The CDR3 DNA follows: TGTGCCAGCAGCCCCCCCTTGGTCGCGGGGAGGACAGATACGCAGTATTTT. Protein product: CASSPPLVAGRTDTQYF. The V call is TRBV11-3, the J call TRBJ2-3; D possibly corresponds to TRBD2 (6 bases). V dropped 5 bases and J dropped 3 bases, with 21 bases sitting between them. From germline, CDR1 is SGHNT and CDR2 YENEEA. CDR3 length equals 17 residues.

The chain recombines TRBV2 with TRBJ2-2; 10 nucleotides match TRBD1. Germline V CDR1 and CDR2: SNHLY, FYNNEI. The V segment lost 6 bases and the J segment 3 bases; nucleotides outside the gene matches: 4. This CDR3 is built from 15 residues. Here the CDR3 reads CASRRGTGDTGELFF. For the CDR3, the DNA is TGTGCCAGCAGACGGGGGACAGGGGACACCGGGGAGCTGTTTTTT. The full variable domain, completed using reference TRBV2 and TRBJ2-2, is EPEVTQTPSHQVTQMGQEVILRCVPISNHLYFYWYRQILGQKVEFLVSFYNNEISEKSEIFDDQFSVERPDGSNFTLKIRSTKLEDSAMYFCASRRGTGDTGELFFGEGSRLTVL.

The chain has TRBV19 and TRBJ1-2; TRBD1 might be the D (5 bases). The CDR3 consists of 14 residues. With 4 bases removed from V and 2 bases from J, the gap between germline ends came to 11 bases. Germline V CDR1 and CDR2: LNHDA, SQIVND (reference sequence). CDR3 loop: CASSTRTRNYGYTF. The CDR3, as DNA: TGTGCCAGTAGTACCCGGACACGCAACTATGGCTACACCTTC. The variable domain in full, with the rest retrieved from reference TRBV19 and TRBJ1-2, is DGGITQSPKYLFRKEGQNVTLSCEQNLNHDAMYWYRQDPGQGLRLIYYSQIVNDFQKGDIAEGYSVSREKKESFPLTVTSAQKNPTAFYLCASSTRTRNYGYTFGSGTRLTVV.